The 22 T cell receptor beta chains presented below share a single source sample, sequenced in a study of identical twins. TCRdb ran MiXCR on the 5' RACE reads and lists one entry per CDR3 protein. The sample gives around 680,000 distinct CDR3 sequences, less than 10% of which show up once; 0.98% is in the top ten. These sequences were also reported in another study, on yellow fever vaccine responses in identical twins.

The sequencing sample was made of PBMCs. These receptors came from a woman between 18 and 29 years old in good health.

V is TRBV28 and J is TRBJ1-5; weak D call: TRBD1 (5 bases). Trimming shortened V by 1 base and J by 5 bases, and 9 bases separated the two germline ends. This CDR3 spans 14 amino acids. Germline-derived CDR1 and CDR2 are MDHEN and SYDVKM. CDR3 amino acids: CASSLFDRDQPQHF. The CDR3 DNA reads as TGTGCCAGCAGTTTATTCGACAGAGATCAGCCCCAGCATTTT.

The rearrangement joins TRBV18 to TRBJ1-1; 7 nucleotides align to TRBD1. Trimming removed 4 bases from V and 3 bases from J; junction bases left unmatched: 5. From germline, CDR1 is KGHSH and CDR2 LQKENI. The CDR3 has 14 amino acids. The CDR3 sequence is CASSHSTGYTEAFF. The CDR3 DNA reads TGTGCCAGCTCACATTCGACAGGGTACACTGAAGCTTTCTTT.

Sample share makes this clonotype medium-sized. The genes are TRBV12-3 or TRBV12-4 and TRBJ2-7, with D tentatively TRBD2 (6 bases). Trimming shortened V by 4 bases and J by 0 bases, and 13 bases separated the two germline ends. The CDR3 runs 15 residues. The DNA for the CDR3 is TGTGCCAGCAGTTCACGTATAGCGGACTCCTACGAGCAGTACTTC. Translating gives CASSSRIADSYEQYF.

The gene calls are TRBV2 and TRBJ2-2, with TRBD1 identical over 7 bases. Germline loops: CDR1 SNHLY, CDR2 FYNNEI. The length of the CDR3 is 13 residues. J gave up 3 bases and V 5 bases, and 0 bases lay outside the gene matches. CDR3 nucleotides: TGTGCCAGCAGTACAGGGGACACCGGGGAGCTGTTTTTT. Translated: CASSTGDTGELFF.

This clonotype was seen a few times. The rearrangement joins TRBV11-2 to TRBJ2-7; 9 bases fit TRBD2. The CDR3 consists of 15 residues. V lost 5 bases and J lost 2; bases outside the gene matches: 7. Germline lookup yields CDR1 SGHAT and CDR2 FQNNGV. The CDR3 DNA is TGTGCCAGCAGCCAACTAGCGGGCGTCACCTACGAGCAGTACTTC. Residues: CASSQLAGVTYEQYF.

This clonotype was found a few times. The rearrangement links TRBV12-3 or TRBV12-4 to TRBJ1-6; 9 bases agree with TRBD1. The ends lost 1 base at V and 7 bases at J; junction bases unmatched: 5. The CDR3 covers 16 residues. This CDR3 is CASSLVLGQGNSPLHF. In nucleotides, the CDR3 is TGTGCCAGCAGTTTAGTCCTCGGACAGGGGAATTCACCCCTCCACTTT.

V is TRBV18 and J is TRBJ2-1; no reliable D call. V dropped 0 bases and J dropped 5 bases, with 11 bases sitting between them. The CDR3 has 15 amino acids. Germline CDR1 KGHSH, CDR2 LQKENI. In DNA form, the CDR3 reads TGTGCCAGCTCACCACCCGGGCGCCCCGACAATGAGCAGTTCTTC. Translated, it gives CASSPPGRPDNEQFF.

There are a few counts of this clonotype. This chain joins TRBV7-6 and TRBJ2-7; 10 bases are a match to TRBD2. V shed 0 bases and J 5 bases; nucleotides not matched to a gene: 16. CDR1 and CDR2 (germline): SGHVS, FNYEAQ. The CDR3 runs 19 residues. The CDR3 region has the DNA TGTGCCAGCAGCTTAGCGCGAGGAGTTAGCGGGAGGCCCCCCGACGAGCAGTACTTC. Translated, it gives CASSLARGVSGRPPDEQYF.

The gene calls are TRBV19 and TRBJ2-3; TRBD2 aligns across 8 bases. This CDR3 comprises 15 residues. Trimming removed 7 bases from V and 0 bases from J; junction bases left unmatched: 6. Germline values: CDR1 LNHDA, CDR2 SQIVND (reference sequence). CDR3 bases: TGTGCCAGTACTCGATTAGCGGGAAGCACAGATACGCAGTATTTT. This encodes CASTRLAGSTDTQYF.

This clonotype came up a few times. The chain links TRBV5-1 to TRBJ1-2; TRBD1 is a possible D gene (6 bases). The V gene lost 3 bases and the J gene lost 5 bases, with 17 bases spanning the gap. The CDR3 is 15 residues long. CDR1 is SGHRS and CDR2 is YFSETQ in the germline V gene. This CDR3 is CASSWEGDTAYGYTF. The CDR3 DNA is TGCGCCAGCAGCTGGGAAGGGGACACGGCTTATGGCTACACCTTC.

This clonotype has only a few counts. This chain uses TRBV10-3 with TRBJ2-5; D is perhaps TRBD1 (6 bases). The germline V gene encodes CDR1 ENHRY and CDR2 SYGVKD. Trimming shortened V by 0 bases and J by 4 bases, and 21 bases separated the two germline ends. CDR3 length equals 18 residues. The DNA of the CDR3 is TGTGCCATCAGTGAGTCGTCGGACAGACCTACCGAGAGAGAGACCCAGTACTTC. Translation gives CAISESSDRPTERETQYF.

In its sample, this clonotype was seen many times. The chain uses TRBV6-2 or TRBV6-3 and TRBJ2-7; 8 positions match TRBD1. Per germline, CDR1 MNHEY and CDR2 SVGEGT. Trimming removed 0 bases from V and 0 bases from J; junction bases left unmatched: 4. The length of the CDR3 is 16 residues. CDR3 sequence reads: CASSYSKTGGSYEQYF. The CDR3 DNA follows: TGTGCCAGCAGTTACTCGAAAACAGGGGGCTCCTACGAGCAGTACTTC.

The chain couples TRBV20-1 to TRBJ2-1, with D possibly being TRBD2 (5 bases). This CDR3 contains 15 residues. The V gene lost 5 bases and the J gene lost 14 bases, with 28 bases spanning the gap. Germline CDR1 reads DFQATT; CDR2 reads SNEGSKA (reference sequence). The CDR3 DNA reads TGCAGTGCTCCTCCAGCAGGAGGTTTAGACGAATCCGAGTTCTTC. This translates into CSAPPAGGLDESEFF.

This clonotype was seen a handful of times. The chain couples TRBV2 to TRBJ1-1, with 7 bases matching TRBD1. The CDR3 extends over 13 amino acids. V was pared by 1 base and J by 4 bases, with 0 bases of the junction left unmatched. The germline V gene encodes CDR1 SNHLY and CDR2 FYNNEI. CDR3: CASSEDRGTEAFF. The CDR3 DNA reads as TGTGCCAGCAGTGAAGACAGGGGCACTGAAGCTTTCTTT.

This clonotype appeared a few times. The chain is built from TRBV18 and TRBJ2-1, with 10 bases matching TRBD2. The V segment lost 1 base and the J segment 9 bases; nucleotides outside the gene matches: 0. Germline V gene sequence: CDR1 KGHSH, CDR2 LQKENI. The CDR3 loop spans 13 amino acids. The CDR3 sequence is CASSPLAGGEQFF. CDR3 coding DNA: TGTGCCAGCTCACCACTAGCGGGAGGTGAGCAGTTCTTC. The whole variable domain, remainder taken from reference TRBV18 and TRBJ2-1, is NAGVMQNPRHLVRRRGQEARLRCSPMKGHSHVYWYRQLPEEGLKFMVYLQKENIIDESGMPKERFSAEFPKEGPSILRIQQVVRGDSAAYFCASSPLAGGEQFFGPGTRLTVL.

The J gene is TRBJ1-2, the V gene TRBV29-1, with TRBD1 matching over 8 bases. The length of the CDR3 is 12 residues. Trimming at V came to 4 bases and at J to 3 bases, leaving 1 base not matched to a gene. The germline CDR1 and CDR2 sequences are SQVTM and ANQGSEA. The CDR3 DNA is TGCAGCGTTGTGGACAGGGACTATGGCTACACCTTC. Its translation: CSVVDRDYGYTF.

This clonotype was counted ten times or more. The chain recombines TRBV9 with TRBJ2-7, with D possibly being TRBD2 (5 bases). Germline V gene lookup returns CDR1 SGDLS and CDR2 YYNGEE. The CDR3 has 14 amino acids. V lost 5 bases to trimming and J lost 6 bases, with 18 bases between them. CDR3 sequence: CASSELVAGAEQYF. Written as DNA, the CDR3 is TGTGCCAGCAGTGAGTTAGTGGCGGGCGCCGAGCAGTACTTC.

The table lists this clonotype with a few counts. The CDR3 reads CASSLVAQLHEQFF. The CDR3 bases are TGTGCCAGCAGCTTAGTGGCCCAACTCCATGAGCAGTTCTTC. The chain recombines TRBV7-2 with TRBJ2-1; D not certain. CDR1 SGHTA and CDR2 FQGNSA come from the germline V gene. The CDR3 is made up of 14 amino acids. V gave up 1 base and J gave up 8 bases, with 12 bases separating them.

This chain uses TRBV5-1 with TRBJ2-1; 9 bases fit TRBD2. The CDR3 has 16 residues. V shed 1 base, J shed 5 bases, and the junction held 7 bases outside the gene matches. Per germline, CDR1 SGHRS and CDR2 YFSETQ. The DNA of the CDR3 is TGCGCCAGCAGCTTGTGGGTTAGCGGGGGCCACAATGAGCAGTTCTTC. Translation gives CASSLWVSGGHNEQFF.

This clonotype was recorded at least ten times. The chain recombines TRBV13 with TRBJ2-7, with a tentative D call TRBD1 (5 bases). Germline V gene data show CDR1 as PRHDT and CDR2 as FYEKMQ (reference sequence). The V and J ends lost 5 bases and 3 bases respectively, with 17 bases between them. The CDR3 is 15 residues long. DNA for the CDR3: TGTGCCAGCAGCAAACGGATGGGGCTCAACTACGAGCAGTACTTC. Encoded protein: CASSKRMGLNYEQYF.

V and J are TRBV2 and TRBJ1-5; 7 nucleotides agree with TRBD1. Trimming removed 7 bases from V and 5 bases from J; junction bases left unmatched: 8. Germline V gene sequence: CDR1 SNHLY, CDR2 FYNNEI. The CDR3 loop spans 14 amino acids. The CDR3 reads CASTAGTEHQPQHF. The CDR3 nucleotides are TGTGCCAGCACCGCCGGGACAGAACATCAGCCCCAGCATTTT.

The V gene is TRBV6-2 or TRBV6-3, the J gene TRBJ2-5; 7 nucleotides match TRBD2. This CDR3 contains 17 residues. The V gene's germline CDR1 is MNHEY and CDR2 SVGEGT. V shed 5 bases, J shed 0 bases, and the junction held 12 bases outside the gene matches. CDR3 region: CASSPTRDYLYQETQYF. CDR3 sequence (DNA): TGTGCCAGCAGTCCCACCCGGGACTACCTTTACCAAGAGACCCAGTACTTC.